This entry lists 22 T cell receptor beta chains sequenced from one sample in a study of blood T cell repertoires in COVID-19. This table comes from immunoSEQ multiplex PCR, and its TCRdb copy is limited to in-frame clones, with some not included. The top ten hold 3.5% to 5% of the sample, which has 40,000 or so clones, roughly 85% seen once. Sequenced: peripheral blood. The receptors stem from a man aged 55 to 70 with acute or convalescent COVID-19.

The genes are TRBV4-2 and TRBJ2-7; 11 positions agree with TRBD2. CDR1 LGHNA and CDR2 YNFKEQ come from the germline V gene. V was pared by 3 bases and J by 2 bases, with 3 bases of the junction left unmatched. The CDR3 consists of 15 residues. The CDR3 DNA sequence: TGTGCCAGCAGCCACGGACTAGCGGGCCCCTACGAGCAGTACTTC. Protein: CASSHGLAGPYEQYF.

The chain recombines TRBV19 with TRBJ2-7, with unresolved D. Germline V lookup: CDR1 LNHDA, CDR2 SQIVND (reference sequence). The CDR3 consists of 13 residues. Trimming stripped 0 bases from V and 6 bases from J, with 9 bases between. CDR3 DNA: TGTGCCAGTAGTATAGAGGCCGGCGGCGAGCAGTACTTC. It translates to CASSIEAGGEQYF. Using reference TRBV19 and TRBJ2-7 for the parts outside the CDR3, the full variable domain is DGGITQSPKYLFRKEGQNVTLSCEQNLNHDAMYWYRQDPGQGLRLIYYSQIVNDFQKGDIAEGYSVSREKKESFPLTVTSAQKNPTAFYLCASSIEAGGEQYFGPGTRLTVT.

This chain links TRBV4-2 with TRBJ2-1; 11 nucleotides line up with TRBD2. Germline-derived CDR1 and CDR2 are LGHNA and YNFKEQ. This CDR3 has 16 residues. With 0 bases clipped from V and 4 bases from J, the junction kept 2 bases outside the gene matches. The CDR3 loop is CASSQDLAGGYNEQFF. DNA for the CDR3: TGTGCCAGCAGCCAAGATTTAGCGGGAGGGTACAATGAGCAGTTCTTC.

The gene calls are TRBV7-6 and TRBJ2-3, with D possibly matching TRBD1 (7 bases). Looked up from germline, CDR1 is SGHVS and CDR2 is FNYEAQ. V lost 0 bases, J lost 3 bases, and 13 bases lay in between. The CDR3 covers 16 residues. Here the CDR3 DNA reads TGTGCCAGCAGCTTAGCGTCCCAGGGGGGAACAGATACGCAGTATTTT. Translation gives CASSLASQGGTDTQYF.

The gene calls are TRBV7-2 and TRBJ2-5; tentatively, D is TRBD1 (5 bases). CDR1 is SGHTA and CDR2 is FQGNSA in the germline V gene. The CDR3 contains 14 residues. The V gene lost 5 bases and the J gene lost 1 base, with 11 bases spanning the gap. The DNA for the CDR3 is TGTGCCAGCAGCGGCAGGGCGGTCCAAGAGACCCAGTACTTC. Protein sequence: CASSGRAVQETQYF.

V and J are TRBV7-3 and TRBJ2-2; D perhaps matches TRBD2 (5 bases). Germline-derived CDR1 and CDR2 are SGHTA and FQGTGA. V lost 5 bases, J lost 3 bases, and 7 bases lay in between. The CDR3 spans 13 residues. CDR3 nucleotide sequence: TGTGCCAGCAGCCGGGATTACACCGGGGAGCTGTTTTTT. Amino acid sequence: CASSRDYTGELFF.

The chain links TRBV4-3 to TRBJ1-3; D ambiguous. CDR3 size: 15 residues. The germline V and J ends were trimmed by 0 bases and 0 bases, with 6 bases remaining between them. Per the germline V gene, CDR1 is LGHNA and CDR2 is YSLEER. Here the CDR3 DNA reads TGCGCCAGCAGCCAAGAATCAGTCTCTGGAAACACCATATATTTT. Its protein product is CASSQESVSGNTIYF.

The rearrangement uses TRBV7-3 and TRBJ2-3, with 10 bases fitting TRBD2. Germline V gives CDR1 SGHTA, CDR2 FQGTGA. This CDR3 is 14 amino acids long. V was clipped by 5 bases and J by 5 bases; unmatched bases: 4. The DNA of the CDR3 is TGTGCCAGCAGCCTAGCGGGGGACGGAGATACGCAGTATTTT. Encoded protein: CASSLAGDGDTQYF.

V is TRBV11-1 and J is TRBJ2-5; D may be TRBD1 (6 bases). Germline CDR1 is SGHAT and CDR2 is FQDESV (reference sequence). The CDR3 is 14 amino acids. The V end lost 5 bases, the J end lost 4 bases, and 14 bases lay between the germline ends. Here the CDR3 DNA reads TGTGCCAGCAGCCCCACAGGGTCAGGAGAGACCCAGTACTTC. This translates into CASSPTGSGETQYF.

In DNA form, the CDR3 reads TGTGCCAGCAGTACGGACAGGAACTATGGCTACACCTTC. Its translation: CASSTDRNYGYTF. The V call is TRBV6-6, the J call TRBJ1-2; TRBD1 matches at 7 bases. CDR1 is MNHNY and CDR2 is SVGAGI in the germline V gene (reference sequence). With V trimmed by 5 bases and J by 2 bases, 2 bases remained unmatched. The CDR3 has 13 amino acids.

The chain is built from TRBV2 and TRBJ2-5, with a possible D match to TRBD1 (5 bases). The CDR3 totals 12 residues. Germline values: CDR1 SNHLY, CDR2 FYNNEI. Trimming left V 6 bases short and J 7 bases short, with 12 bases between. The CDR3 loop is CASSPLQGTQYF. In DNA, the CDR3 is TGTGCCAGCAGCCCTCTGCAGGGGACCCAGTACTTC. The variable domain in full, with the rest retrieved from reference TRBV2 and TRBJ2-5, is EPEVTQTPSHQVTQMGQEVILRCVPISNHLYFYWYRQILGQKVEFLVSFYNNEISEKSEIFDDQFSVERPDGSNFTLKIRSTKLEDSAMYFCASSPLQGTQYFGPGTRLLVL.

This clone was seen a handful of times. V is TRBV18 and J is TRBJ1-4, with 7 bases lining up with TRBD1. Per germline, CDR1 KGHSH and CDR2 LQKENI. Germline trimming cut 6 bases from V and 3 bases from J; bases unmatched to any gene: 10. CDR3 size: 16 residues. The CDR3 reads CASSLRQGGSNEKLFF. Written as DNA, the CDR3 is TGTGCCAGCTCTTTGAGACAGGGAGGATCTAATGAAAAACTGTTTTTT.

The CDR3 nucleotides are TGTGCCAGTAGCAGGGCAGGCGAAATCTATGGCTACACCTTC. Amino acids: CASSRAGEIYGYTF. The V gene is TRBV19, the J gene TRBJ1-2, with D maybe TRBD1 (5 bases). The CDR3 is 14 residues long. Per germline, CDR1 LNHDA and CDR2 SQIVND (reference sequence). Trimming left V 6 bases short and J 4 bases short, with 15 bases between.

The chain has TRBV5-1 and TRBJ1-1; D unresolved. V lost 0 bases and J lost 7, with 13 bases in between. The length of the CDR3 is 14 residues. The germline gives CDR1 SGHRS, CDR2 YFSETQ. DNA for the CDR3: TGCGCCAGCAGCTTGGCCACGGTGGGCTTTGAAGCTTTCTTT. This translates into CASSLATVGFEAFF. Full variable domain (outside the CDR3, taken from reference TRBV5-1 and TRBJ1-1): KAGVTQTPRYLIKTRGQQVTLSCSPISGHRSVSWYQQTPGQGLQFLFEYFSETQRNKGNFPGRFSGRQFSNSRSEMNVSTLELGDSALYLCASSLATVGFEAFFGQGTRLTVV.

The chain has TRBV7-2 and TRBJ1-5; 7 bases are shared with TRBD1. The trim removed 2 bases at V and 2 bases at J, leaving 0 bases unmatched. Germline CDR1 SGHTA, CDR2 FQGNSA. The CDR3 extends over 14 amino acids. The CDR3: CASSLTGGNQPQHF. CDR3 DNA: TGTGCCAGCAGCTTAACAGGGGGCAATCAGCCCCAGCATTTT.

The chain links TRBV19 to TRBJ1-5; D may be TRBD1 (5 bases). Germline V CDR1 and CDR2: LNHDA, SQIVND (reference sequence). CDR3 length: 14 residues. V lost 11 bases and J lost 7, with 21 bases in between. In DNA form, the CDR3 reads TGTGCCGCCAGGGACCTCGGGGGGGTACAGCCCCAGCATTTT. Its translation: CAARDLGGVQPQHF.

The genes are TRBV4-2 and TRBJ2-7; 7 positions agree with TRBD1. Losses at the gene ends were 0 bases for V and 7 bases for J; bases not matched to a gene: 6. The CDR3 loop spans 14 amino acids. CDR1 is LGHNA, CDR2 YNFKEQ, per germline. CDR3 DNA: TGTGCCAGCAGCCAAGATCAGACAGGGTGGGAGCAGTACTTC. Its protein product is CASSQDQTGWEQYF.

The CDR3 bases are TGTGCCAGCAGTTACTCGGGACAGGGGGTTGGCGAGACCCAGTACTTC. It translates to CASSYSGQGVGETQYF. J is TRBJ2-5 and V is TRBV6-5; TRBD1 matches at 11 bases. CDR1 is MNHEY, CDR2 SVGAGI, per germline. The CDR3 runs to 16 residues. J was trimmed by 5 bases and V by 0 bases; bases with no gene match: 5.

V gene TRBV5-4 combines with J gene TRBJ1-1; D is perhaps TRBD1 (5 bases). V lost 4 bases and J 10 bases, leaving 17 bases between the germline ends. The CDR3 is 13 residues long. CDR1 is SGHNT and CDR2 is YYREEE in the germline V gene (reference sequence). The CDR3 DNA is TGTGCCAGCAGCCAGCCGGGGGTTTGGGTAGCTTTCTTT. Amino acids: CASSQPGVWVAFF.

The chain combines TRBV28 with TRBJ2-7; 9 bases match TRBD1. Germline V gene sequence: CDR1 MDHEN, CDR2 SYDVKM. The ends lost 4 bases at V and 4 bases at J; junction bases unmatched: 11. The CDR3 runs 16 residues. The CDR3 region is CASSWPAGTGRYEQYF. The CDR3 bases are TGTGCCAGCAGTTGGCCCGCCGGGACAGGGCGGTACGAGCAGTACTTC.

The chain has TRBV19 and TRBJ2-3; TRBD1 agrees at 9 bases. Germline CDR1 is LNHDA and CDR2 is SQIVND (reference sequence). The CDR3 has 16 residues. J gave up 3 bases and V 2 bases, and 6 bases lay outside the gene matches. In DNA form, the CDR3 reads TGTGCCAGTAGTATACTCCGGGGGACAGGGACAGATACGCAGTATTTT. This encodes CASSILRGTGTDTQYF. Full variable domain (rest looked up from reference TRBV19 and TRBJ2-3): DGGITQSPKYLFRKEGQNVTLSCEQNLNHDAMYWYRQDPGQGLRLIYYSQIVNDFQKGDIAEGYSVSREKKESFPLTVTSAQKNPTAFYLCASSILRGTGTDTQYFGPGTRLTVL.

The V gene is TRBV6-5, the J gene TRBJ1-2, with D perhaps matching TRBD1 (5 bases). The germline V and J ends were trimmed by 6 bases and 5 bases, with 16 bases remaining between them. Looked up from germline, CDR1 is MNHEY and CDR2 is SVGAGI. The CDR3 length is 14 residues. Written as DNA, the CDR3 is TGTGCCAGCAGAGGCAATGTCCAGGGTTATGGCTACACCTTC. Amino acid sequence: CASRGNVQGYGYTF.